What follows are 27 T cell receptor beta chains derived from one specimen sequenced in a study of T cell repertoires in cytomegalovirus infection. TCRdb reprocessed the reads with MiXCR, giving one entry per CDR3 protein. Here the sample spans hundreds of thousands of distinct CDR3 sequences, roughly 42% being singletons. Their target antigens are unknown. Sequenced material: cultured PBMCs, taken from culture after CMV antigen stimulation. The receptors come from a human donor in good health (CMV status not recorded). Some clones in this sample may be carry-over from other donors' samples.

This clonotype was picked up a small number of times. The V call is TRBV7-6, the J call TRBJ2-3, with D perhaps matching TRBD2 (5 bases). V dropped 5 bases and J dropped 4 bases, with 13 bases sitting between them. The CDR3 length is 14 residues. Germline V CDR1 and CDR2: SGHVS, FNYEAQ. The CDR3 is CASSPRAGPDTQYF. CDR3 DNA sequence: TGTGCCAGCAGCCCCCGGGCGGGCCCAGATACGCAGTATTTT.

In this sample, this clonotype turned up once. In DNA, the CDR3 is TGCAGTGCCCCGGGTGAGGCAGGGGGCTATGGCTACACCTTC. This encodes CSAPGEAGGYGYTF. This chain joins TRBV20-1 and TRBJ1-2; TRBD1 matches 7 bases. This CDR3 comprises 14 residues. V trimming: 6 bases; J trimming: 4 bases; junction bases outside the gene matches: 11. Per germline, CDR1 DFQATT and CDR2 SNEGSKA (reference sequence).

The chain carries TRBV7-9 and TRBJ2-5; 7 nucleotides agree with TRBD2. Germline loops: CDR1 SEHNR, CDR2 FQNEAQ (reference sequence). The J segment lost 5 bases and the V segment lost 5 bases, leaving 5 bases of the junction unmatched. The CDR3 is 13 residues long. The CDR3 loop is CASSRGDLETQYF. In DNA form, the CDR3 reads TGTGCCAGCAGCCGGGGGGACTTGGAGACCCAGTACTTC.

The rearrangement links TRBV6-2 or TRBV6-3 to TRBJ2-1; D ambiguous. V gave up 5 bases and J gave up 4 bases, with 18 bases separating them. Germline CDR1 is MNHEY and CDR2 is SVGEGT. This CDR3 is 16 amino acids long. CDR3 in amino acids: CASSPQDAAEYNEQFF. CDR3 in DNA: TGTGCCAGCAGTCCCCAGGACGCCGCCGAGTACAATGAGCAGTTCTTC.

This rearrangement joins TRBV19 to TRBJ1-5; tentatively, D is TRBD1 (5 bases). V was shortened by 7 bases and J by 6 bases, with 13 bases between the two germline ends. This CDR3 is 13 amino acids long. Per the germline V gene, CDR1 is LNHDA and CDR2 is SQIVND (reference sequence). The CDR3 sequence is CASNAREFQPQHF. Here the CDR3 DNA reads TGTGCCAGTAACGCCAGGGAATTTCAGCCCCAGCATTTT.

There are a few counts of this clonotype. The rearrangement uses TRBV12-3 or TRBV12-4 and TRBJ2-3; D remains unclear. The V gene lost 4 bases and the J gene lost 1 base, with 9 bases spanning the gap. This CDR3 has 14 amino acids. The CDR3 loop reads CASSSADGTDTQYF. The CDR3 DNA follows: TGTGCCAGCAGTTCGGCAGATGGCACAGATACGCAGTATTTT.

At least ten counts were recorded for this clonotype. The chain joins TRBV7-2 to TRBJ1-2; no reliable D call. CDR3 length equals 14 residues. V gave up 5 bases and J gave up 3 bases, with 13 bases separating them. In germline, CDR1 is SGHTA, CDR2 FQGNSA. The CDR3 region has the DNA TGTGCCAGCAGCCTAGGCGCAGAGTACTATGGCTACACCTTC. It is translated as CASSLGAEYYGYTF.

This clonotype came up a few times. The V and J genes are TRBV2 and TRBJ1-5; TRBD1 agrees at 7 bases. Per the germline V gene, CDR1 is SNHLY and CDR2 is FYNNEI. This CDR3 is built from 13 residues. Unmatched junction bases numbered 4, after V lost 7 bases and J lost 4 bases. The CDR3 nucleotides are TGTGCCAGCAAGGGACAGATGAATCAGCCCCAGCATTTT. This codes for CASKGQMNQPQHF.

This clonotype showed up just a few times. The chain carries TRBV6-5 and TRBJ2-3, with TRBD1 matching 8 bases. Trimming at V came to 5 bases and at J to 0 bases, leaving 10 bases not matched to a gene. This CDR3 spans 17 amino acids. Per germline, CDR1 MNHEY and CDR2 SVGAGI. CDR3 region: CASSRQGHYVSTDTQYF. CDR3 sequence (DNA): TGTGCCAGCAGTCGACAGGGGCATTATGTTAGCACAGATACGCAGTATTTT.

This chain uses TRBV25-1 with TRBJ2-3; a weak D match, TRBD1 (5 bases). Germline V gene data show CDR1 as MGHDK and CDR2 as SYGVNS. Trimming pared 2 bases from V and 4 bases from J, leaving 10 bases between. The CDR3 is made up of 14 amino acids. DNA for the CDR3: TGTGCCAGCAGTGAACAGGGTCTGGCAGATACGCAGTATTTT. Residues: CASSEQGLADTQYF.

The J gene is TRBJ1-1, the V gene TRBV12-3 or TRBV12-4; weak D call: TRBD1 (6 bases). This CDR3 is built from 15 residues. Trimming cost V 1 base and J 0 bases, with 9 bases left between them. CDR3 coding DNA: TGTGCCAGCAGTTTAGGGGGACACTTGAACACTGAAGCTTTCTTT. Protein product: CASSLGGHLNTEAFF.

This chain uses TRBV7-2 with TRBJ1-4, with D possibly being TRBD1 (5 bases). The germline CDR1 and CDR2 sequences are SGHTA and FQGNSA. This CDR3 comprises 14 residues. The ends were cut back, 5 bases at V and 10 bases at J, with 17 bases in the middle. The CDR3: CASSLRRGGRKLFF. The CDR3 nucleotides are TGTGCCAGCAGCCTGAGGAGGGGCGGAAGAAAACTGTTTTTT.

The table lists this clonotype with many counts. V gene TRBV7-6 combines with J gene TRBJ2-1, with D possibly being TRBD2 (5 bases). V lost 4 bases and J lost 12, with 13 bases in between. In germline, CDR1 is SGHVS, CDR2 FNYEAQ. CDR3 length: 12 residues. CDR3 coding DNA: TGTGCCAGCAGCTCCCGGGCCCGGGGGCAGTTCTTC. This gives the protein CASSSRARGQFF.

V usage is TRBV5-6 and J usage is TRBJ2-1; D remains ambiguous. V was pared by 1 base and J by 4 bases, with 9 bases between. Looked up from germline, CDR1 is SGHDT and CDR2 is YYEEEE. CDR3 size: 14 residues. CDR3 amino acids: CASSLLWDYNEQFF. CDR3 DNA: TGTGCCAGCAGCTTGCTGTGGGATTACAATGAGCAGTTCTTC.

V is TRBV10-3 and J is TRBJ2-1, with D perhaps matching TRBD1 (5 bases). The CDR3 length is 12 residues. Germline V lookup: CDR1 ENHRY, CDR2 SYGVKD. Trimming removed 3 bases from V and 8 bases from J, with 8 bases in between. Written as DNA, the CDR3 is TGTGCCATCAGTGATAGGGGCTATGAGCAGTTCTTC. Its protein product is CAISDRGYEQFF.

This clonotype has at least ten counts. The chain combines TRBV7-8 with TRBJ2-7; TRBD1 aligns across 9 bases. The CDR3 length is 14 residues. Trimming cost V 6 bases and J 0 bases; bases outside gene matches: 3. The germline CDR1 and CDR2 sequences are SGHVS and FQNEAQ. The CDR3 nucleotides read TGTGCCAGCAGACAGACAGGGGGCTCCTACGAGCAGTACTTC. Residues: CASRQTGGSYEQYF.

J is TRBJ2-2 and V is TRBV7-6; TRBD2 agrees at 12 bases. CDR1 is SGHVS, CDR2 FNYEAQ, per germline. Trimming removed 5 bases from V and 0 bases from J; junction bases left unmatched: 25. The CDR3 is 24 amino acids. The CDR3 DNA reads TGTGCCAGCAGCCACGATCTTTTACAATTACCGGGACTAGCGGGCCTCGCGAACACCGGGGAGCTGTTTTTT. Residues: CASSHDLLQLPGLAGLANTGELFF.

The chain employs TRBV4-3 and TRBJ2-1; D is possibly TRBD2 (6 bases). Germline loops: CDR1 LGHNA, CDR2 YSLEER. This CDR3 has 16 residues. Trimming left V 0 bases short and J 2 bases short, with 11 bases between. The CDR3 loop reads CASSQDLGGAYNEQFF. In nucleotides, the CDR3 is TGCGCCAGCAGCCAAGATCTGGGGGGAGCCTACAATGAGCAGTTCTTC.

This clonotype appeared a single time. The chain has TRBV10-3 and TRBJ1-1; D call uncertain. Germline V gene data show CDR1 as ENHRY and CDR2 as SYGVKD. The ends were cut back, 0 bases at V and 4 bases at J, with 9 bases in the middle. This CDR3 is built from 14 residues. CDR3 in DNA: TGTGCCATCAGTGAGTCAGGGTTGGGCACTGAAGCTTTCTTT. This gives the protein CAISESGLGTEAFF.

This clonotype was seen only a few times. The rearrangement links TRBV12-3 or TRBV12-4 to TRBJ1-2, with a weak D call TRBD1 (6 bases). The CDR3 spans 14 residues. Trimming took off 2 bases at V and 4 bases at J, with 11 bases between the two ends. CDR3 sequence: CASSLRQGIYGYTF. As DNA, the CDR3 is TGTGCCAGCAGTTTAAGGCAGGGGATCTATGGCTACACCTTC.

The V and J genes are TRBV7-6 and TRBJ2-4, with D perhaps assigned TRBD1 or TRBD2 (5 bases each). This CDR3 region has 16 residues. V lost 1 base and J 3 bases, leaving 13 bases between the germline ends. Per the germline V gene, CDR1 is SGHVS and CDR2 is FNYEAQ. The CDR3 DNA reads TGTGCCAGCAGCTTAGTAGAGGGGCGCGGCAAAAACATTCAGTACTTC. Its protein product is CASSLVEGRGKNIQYF. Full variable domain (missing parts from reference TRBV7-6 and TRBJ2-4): GAGVSQSPRYKVTKRGQDVALRCDPISGHVSLYWYRQALGQGPEFLTYFNYEAQQDKSGLPNDRFSAERPEGSISTLTIQRTEQRDSAMYRCASSLVEGRGKNIQYFGAGTRLSVL.

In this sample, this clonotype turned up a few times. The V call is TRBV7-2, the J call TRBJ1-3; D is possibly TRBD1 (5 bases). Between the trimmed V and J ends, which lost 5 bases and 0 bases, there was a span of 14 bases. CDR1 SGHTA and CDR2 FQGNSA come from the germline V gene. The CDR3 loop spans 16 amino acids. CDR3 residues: CASSKNGGGSGNTIYF. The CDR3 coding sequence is TGTGCCAGCAGCAAAAACGGGGGAGGCTCTGGAAACACCATATATTTT.

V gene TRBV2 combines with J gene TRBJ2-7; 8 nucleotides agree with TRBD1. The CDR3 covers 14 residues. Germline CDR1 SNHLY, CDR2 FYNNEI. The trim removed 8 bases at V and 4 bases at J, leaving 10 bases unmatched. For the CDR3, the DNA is TGTGCCAGCTACAACCGGGACAGGACTTACGAGCAGTACTTC. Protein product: CASYNRDRTYEQYF.

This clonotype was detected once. The CDR3 here is CASTALRASGGMLGTQYF. CDR3 bases: TGTGCCAGTACCGCCCTCCGCGCTAGCGGGGGGATGCTAGGTACGCAGTATTTT. This chain links TRBV19 with TRBJ2-3, with 11 nucleotides matching TRBD2. This CDR3 spans 18 amino acids. V shed 7 bases, J shed 8 bases, and the junction held 20 bases outside the gene matches. Germline assignment: CDR1 LNHDA and CDR2 SQIVND (reference sequence).

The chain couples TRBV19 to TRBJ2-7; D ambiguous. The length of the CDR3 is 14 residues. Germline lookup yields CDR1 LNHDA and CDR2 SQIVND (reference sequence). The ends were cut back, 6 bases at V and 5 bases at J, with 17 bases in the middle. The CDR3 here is CASRWQTPGDEQYF. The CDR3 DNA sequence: TGTGCCAGTAGATGGCAGACACCTGGGGACGAGCAGTACTTC.

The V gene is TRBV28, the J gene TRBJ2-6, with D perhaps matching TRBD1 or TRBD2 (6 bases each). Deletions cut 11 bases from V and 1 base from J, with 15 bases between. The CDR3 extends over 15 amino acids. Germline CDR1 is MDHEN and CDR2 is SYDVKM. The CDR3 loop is CASKGGASGANVLTF. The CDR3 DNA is TGTGCCTCCAAGGGGGGAGCTTCTGGGGCCAACGTCCTGACTTTC.

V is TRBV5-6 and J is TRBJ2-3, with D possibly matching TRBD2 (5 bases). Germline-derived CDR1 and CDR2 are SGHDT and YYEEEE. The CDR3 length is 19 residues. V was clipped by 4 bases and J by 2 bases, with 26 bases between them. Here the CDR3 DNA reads TGTGCCAGCAGCCCGGGAAGTGTGGCTAGTTTCTCCTTCACAGATACGCAGTATTTT. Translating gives CASSPGSVASFSFTDTQYF.